A single T cell receptor (beta chain) is shown here with its context. Its antigen is currently unknown. From the reads, TCRdb called clonotypes with MiXCR, one entry per CDR3 protein. The repertoire has 450,000 to 600,000 distinct CDR3 sequences, roughly 43% of them found once; the top ten carry about 45%. In germline, CDR1 is SQVTM, CDR2 ANQGSEA. V was clipped by 4 bases and J by 2 bases, with 18 bases between them. CDR3 length: 15 amino acids. This sample was included in a study of T cell repertoires in cytomegalovirus infection. About the study: HLA-B-restricted CMV epitopes that are well studied were used alongside recently identified HLA-C-restricted ones. Public TCR beta signatures indicated both CMV infection and matching HLA type.

Findings and limits, study-wide: HLA-C-restricted CMV-specific TCR beta clonotypes were dominant in the ex vivo response. Identification of carriers of CMV plus the relevant HLA was achieved through cumulative public TCR beta family frequency.

This chain joins TRBV29-1 and TRBJ2-7; D gene unclear. The material sequenced was cultured PBMCs, taken from culture after CMV antigen stimulation. The receptor was derived from a human donor in good health (CMV status not recorded). Some clones in this sample may be carry-over from other donors' samples. DNA for the CDR3: TGCAGCGTTGGTGAAACAAGGGCCCCCCCCTACGAGCAGTACTTC. This codes for CSVGETRAPPYEQYF.